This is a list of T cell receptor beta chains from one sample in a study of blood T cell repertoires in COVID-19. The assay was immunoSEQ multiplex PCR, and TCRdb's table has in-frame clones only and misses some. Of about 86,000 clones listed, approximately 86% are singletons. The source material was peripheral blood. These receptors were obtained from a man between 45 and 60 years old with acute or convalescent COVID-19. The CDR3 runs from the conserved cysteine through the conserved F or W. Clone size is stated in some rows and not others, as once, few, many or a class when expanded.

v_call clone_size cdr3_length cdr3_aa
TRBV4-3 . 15 CASSARQGGKDTQYF
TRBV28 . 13 CASSLAVKYEQYF
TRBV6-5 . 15 CASRRLDRVGQPQHF
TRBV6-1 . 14 CASILTGSNQPQHF
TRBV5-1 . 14 CASSLAGGRETQYF
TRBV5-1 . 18 CASSYRGGAFATNEKLFF
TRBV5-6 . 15 CASSLQGAIKETQYF
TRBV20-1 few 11 CSADPTGKAFF
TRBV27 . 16 CASSLRQGGMNTEAFF
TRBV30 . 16 CAWSPWGGAGTGELFF
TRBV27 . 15 CASRAWTGGNEKLFF
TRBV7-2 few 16 CASILLTGQASGTQFF
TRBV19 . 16 CASSSRRGAMVETQYF
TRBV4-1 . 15 CASSPQWQGSYEQYF
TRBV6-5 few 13 CASTAGLTYEQYF
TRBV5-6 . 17 CASSRDWGGLGHSPLHF
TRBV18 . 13 CASSPTGDQPQHF
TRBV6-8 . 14 CAIYRVATNEKLFF
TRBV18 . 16 CASSPPGQGAGEKLFF
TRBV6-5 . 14 CASSRSGQVYEQYF
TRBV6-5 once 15 CASRIDFDSYNEQFF
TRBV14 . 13 CASSQQGNNGYTF
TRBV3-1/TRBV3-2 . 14 CASSPPQGRETQYF
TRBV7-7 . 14 CASSAQGSLEKLFF
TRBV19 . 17 CASSQRTSGVSTDTQYF
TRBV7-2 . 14 CASSSRGGTDTQYF
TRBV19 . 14 CASSKTNSGQPQHF
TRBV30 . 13 CAWSVFRSYEQYF
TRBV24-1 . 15 CATSDSTSGQETQYF
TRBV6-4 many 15 CASSDSRRGGGTQYF
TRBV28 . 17 CASSPMPGQYSTDTQYF
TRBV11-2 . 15 CASSQTSGMNNEQFF